The T cell receptor beta chain under discussion was sequenced for a study of liver allograft versus peripheral blood T cells. Study overall: Comparative analysis was performed on T cell receptor repertoires from transplanted livers and from recipients' peripheral blood. Study results and limitations: There were reportedly differences between T cell receptor repertoires inside liver allografts and those in peripheral blood.

V lost 3 bases and J 1 base, leaving 10 bases between the germline ends. This CDR3 has 14 residues. From germline, CDR1 is MNHEY and CDR2 SMNVEV (reference sequence). A single record per CDR3 protein comes from TCRdb applying MiXCR to the reads. The sample contains some 15,000 distinct CDR3 sequences, around a fifth of which appear only once. As for this clonotype: Its antigen is unknown.

The sequence derives from a human patient who had a liver transplant. Some T cells may be transferred from the graft donor. The chain employs TRBV27 and TRBJ2-7, with a weak D call TRBD2 (5 bases). This CDR3 is CASSFSGRSYEQYF. The CDR3, as DNA: TGTGCCAGCAGTTTTTCGGGGAGATCCTACGAGCAGTACTTC.